This T cell receptor (beta chain) comes out of a study of T cells in Graves' hyperthyroidism and ophthalmopathy. The source material, RNA transcripts, was used to amplify TCR beta CDR3 regions. The HTBI primer set drove a first-round RT-PCR of the TCR CDR3. A single record per CDR3 protein comes from TCRdb applying MiXCR to the multiplex PCR reads. The table includes hundreds of thousands of distinct CDR3 sequences, 15% to 18% detected once. This clonotype was counted at least ten times. Germline V gene lookup returns CDR1 DFQATT and CDR2 SNEGSKA (reference sequence). CDR3 size: 14 residues. V lost 0 bases and J 8 bases, leaving 14 bases between the germline ends.

The rearrangement joins TRBV20-1 to TRBJ1-5; no reliable D call. Sequenced input: blood. This receptor was identified in a woman in her late teens or twenties with Graves' hyperthyroidism. The CDR3 sequence: CSAREGTEPEPQHF. CDR3 DNA sequence: TGCAGTGCTAGAGAAGGAACGGAACCGGAGCCCCAGCATTTT.